The 14 T cell receptor beta chains below were found in one sample sequenced in a study of cytomegalovirus exposure and HLA in healthy donors. This PCR relied on a set of 60 Vbeta primers and 13 Jbeta primers. Method: immunoSEQ multiplex PCR; TCRdb's copy keeps in-frame clones and lacks some. The sample includes 150,000 to 200,000 clones, approximately 72% of them seen just once. The sequenced sample was PBMCs. The receptors were gathered from a human donor in good health.

The V gene is TRBV7-6, the J gene TRBJ2-7; D might be TRBD1 (6 bases). The CDR3 contains 15 residues. Germline CDR1 SGHVS, CDR2 FNYEAQ. Trimming removed 6 bases from V and 3 bases from J, with 18 bases in between. CDR3 region: CASSLYGGHLYEQYF. CDR3 sequence (DNA): TGTGCCAGCAGTCTGTATGGGGGCCACCTCTACGAGCAGTACTTC.

The rearrangement joins TRBV19 to TRBJ1-1; D is undetermined. Germline V lookup: CDR1 LNHDA, CDR2 SQIVND (reference sequence). The length of the CDR3 is 14 residues. Trimming cost V 0 bases and J 5 bases, with 10 bases left between them. The CDR3 nucleotides are TGTGCCAGTAGTATAGATCTAGGCAGAACTGAAGCTTTCTTT. Protein: CASSIDLGRTEAFF.

Only one count was recorded for this clone. The rearrangement joins TRBV10-3 to TRBJ2-7, with a weak D call TRBD2 (5 bases). The CDR3 is made up of 14 amino acids. V was cut by 4 bases and J by 5 bases, with 15 bases left in between. The germline CDR1 and CDR2 sequences are ENHRY and SYGVKD. Written as DNA, the CDR3 is TGTGCCATCAGTGCTGACCCGGGAAGCGACGAGCAGTACTTC. Translating it yields CAISADPGSDEQYF.

The chain links TRBV5-4 to TRBJ2-7; 9 positions match TRBD1. Per germline, CDR1 SGHNT and CDR2 YYREEE (reference sequence). The CDR3 is 14 residues long. The V and J ends lost 4 bases and 6 bases, in that order; junction bases with no gene match: 8. CDR3 loop: CASSLTGGVREQYF. As DNA, the CDR3 is TGTGCCAGCAGCCTGACAGGGGGTGTGCGCGAGCAGTACTTC. The whole variable domain, filled in from reference TRBV5-4 and TRBJ2-7, reads ETGVTQSPTHLIKTRGQQVTLRCSSQSGHNTVSWYQQALGQGPQFIFQYYREEENGRGNFPPRFSGLQFPNYSSELNVNALELDDSALYLCASSLTGGVREQYFGPGTRLTVT.

The chain recombines TRBV19 with TRBJ2-7; 7 bases map to TRBD2. CDR1 LNHDA and CDR2 SQIVND come from the germline V gene (reference sequence). Trimming removed 4 bases from V and 0 bases from J; junction bases left unmatched: 6. The CDR3 is made up of 15 amino acids. The CDR3 reads CASSREGQSSYEQYF. CDR3 sequence (DNA): TGTGCCAGTAGTAGGGAGGGGCAAAGCTCCTACGAGCAGTACTTC.

The chain couples TRBV5-1 to TRBJ2-2; the D is unclear. V dropped 0 bases and J dropped 1 base, with 4 bases sitting between them. Germline V gene sequence: CDR1 SGHRS, CDR2 YFSETQ. The CDR3 length is 14 residues. CDR3 amino acids: CASSLVQNTGELFF. CDR3 DNA sequence: TGCGCCAGCAGCTTGGTTCAGAACACCGGGGAGCTGTTTTTT.

The count of this clone is one. A read error may account for a junction end that differs from germline. The chain links TRBV7-7 to TRBJ2-1, with TRBD2 identical over 8 bases. Per the germline V gene, CDR1 is SSHAT and CDR2 is FNYEAQ (reference sequence). The CDR3 consists of 14 residues. The CDR3 sequence is CASSPGTSGNEQFF. CDR3 nucleotide sequence: TGTGCTAGCAGCCCGGGCACTAGCGGAAATGAGCAGTTCTTC.

The chain couples TRBV6-1 to TRBJ2-7; D uncertain. Germline-derived CDR1 and CDR2 are MNHNS and SASEGT. Trimming took 6 bases from V and 3 from J, leaving 9 bases between them. There are 12 residues in the CDR3. The CDR3 region is CASRESHYEQYF. CDR3 sequence (DNA): TGTGCCAGCAGGGAATCCCACTACGAGCAGTACTTC.

This clone occurred a few times. The V gene is TRBV7-9, the J gene TRBJ2-5; D remains unclear. CDR1 and CDR2 (germline): SEHNR, FQNEAQ (reference sequence). V was trimmed by 2 bases and J by 5 bases, leaving 15 bases between them. CDR3 length: 15 residues. CDR3 residues: CASSLMESAVETQYF. As DNA, the CDR3 is TGTGCCAGCAGCTTAATGGAAAGCGCTGTGGAGACCCAGTACTTC.

The gene calls are TRBV4-1 and TRBJ2-3, with TRBD2 matching 7 bases. Looked up from germline, CDR1 is MGHRA and CDR2 is YSYEKL. With 4 bases clipped from V and 2 bases from J, the junction kept 9 bases outside the gene matches. This CDR3 has 16 residues. DNA of the CDR3: TGCGCCAGCAGCCCCCAGCGGGGAGCTCCCACAGATACGCAGTATTTT. Its protein is CASSPQRGAPTDTQYF.

DNA of the CDR3: TGTGCCAGCAGCGTTCGGGGTTTGGAGGAAAAACTGTTTTTT. Its protein product is CASSVRGLEEKLFF. The chain has TRBV9 and TRBJ1-4, with unresolved D. The germline V and J ends were trimmed by 2 bases and 8 bases, with 13 bases remaining between them. The CDR3 has 14 residues. Looked up from germline, CDR1 is SGDLS and CDR2 is YYNGEE.

The CDR3 region has the DNA TGTGCCAGCAGCAACGGGGGGGCTGGGGAGACCCAGTACTTC. This codes for CASSNGGAGETQYF. The chain is built from TRBV7-2 and TRBJ2-5, with TRBD2 identical over 8 bases. The germline CDR1 and CDR2 sequences are SGHTA and FQGNSA. The CDR3 length is 14 residues. Germline trimming cut 5 bases from V and 5 bases from J; bases unmatched to any gene: 7.

V and J are TRBV4-2 and TRBJ1-4; no clear D. This CDR3 comprises 14 residues. V shed 2 bases and J shed 0 bases, with 4 bases lying between them. Germline values: CDR1 LGHNA, CDR2 YNFKEQ. The CDR3 DNA sequence: TGTGCCAGCAGCCAAACATCAACTAATGAAAAACTGTTTTTT. Its protein product is CASSQTSTNEKLFF.

The gene calls are TRBV5-4 and TRBJ1-6; TRBD1 aligns across 7 bases. CDR3 length: 13 residues. The germline CDR1 and CDR2 sequences are SGHNT and YYREEE (reference sequence). The J segment lost 8 bases and the V segment lost 4 bases, leaving 3 bases of the junction unmatched. In DNA, the CDR3 is TGTGCCAGCAGCCGAGACAGGGATTCACCCCTCCACTTT. As protein: CASSRDRDSPLHF.